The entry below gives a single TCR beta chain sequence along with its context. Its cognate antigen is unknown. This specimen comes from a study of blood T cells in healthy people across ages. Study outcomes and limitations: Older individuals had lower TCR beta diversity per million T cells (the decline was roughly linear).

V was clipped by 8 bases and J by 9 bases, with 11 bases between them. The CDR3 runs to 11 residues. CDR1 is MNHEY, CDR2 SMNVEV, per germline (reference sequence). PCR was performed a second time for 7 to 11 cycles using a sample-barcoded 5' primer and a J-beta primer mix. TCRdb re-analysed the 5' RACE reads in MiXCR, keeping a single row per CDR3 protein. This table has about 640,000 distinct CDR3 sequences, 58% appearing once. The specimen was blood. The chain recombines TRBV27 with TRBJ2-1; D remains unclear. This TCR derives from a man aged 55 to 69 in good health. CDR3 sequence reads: CASSVVGEQFF. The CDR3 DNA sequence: TGTGCCAGCTCCGTGGTAGGTGAGCAGTTCTTC.